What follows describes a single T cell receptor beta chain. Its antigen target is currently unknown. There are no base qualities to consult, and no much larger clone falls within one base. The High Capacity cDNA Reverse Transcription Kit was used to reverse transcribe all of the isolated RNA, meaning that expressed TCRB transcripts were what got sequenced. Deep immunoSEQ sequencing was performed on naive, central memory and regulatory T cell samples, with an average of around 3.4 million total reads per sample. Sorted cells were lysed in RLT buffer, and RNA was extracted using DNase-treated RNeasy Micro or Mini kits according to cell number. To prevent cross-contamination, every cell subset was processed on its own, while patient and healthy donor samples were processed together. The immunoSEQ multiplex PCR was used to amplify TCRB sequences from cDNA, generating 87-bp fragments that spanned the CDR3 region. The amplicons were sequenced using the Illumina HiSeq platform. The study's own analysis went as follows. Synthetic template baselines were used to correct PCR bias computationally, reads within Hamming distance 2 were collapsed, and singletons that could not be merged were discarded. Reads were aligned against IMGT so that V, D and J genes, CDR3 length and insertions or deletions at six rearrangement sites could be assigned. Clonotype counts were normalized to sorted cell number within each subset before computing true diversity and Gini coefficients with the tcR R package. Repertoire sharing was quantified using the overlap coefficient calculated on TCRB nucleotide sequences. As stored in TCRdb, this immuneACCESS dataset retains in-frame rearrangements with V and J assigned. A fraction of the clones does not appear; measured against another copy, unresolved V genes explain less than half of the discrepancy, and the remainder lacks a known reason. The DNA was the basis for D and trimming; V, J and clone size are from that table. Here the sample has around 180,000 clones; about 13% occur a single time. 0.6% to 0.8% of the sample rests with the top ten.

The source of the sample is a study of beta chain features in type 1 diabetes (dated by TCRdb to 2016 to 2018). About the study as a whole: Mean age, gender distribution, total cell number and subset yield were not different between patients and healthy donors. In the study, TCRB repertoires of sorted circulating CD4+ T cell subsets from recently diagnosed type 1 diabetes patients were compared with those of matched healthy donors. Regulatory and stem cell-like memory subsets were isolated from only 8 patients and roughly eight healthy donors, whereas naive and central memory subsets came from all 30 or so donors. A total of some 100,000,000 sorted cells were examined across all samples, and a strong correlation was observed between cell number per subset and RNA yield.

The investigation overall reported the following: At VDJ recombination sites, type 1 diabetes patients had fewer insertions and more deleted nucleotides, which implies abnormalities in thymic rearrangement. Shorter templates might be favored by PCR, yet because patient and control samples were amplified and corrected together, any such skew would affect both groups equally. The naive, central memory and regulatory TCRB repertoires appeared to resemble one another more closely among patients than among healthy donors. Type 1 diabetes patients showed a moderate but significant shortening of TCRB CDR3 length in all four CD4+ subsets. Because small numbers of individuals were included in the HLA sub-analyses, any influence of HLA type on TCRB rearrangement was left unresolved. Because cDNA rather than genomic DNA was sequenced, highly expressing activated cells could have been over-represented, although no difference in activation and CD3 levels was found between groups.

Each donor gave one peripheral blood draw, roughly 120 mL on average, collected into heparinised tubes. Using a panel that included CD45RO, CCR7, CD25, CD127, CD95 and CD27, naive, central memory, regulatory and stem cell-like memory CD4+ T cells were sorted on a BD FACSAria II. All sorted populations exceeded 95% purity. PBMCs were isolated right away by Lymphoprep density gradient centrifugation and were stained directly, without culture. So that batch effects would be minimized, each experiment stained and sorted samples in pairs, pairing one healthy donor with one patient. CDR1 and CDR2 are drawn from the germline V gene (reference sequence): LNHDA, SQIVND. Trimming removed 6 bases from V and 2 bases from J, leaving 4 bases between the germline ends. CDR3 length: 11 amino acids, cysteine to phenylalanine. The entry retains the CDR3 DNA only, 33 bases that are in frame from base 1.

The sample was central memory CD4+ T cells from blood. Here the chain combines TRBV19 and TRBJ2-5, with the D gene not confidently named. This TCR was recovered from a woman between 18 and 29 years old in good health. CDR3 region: CASSGQETQYF. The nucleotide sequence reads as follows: TGTGCCAGTAGCGGTCAAGAGACCCAGTACTTC.